The 32 T cell receptor beta chains below were found in one sample sequenced in a study of T cells expressing NK-cell markers. With the 5' RACE reads reprocessed, TCRdb shows one record per CDR3 protein and no DNA. The sample totals around 470,000 distinct CDR3 sequences; its top ten clones hold 1.4% to 1.5%. The sample comprised blood T cells: a sorted CD56 or NKG2C T cell subset, CD4+ or CD8+ T cells, or bulk PBMC T cells (not recorded which). The receptors stem from a woman between 45 and 65 years old in good health.

The V call is TRBV5-1, the J call TRBJ2-4. CDR3 length: 14 residues. Germline assignment: CDR1 SGHRS and CDR2 YFSETQ. CDR3 sequence reads: CASSLEAGSGLQYF.

The rearrangement uses TRBV7-3 and TRBJ2-1; the D call of TRBD2 rests on TCRdb alone, since no DNA is present to check it. The germline CDR1 and CDR2 sequences are SGHTA and FQGTGA. This CDR3 region has 16 residues. The chain's CDR3 is CASSQMGREGYNEQFF.

This chain links TRBV5-1 with TRBJ1-2; as DNA is missing, the TRBD1 call by TCRdb cannot be tested. Germline lookup yields CDR1 SGHRS and CDR2 YFSETQ. The CDR3 runs to 14 residues. The CDR3: CASSPTDPQYGYTF. The whole variable domain, remainder taken from reference TRBV5-1 and TRBJ1-2, is KAGVTQTPRYLIKTRGQQVTLSCSPISGHRSVSWYQQTPGQGLQFLFEYFSETQRNKGNFPGRFSGRQFSNSRSEMNVSTLELGDSALYLCASSPTDPQYGYTFGSGTRLTVV.

V gene TRBV7-9 combines with J gene TRBJ1-1; there is no DNA to check the TCRdb D call of TRBD1. This CDR3 has 14 amino acids. Germline-derived CDR1 and CDR2 are SEHNR and FQNEAQ (reference sequence). The CDR3 reads CASDLGGGDTEAFF.

The V gene is TRBV20-1, the J gene TRBJ2-5; the D call of TRBD2 rests on TCRdb alone, since no DNA is present to check it. Per germline, CDR1 DFQATT and CDR2 SNEGSKA (reference sequence). The CDR3 is 19 amino acids. CDR3 residues: CSARDSGFQFQRDRETQYF.

This chain uses TRBV9 with TRBJ2-4; the TCRdb D gene call, TRBD2, has no DNA to confirm it. Germline V gene lookup returns CDR1 SGDLS and CDR2 YYNGEE. The CDR3 loop spans 14 amino acids. CDR3 region: CASSVGEGRNIQYF.

V gene TRBV3-1 combines with J gene TRBJ2-1; the TCRdb call, TRBD1, lacks DNA for checking. The CDR3 spans 18 residues. Germline CDR1 reads LGHDT; CDR2 reads YNNKEL (reference sequence). This CDR3 reads CASSQDSGQGPSYNEQFF.

The chain is built from TRBV20-1 and TRBJ2-1; TCRdb indicates TRBD2, and absent DNA this call remains unverified. The CDR3 covers 18 residues. The germline gives CDR1 DFQATT, CDR2 SNEGSKA (reference sequence). The chain's CDR3 is CSARHDLTSGSRYNEQFF.

The rearrangement links TRBV19 to TRBJ2-3. The CDR3 covers 14 residues. Per the germline V gene, CDR1 is LNHDA and CDR2 is SQIVND (reference sequence). CDR3: CASRGGPSTDTQYF. The full variable domain, with the rest looked up from reference TRBV19 and TRBJ2-3, is DGGITQSPKYLFRKEGQNVTLSCEQNLNHDAMYWYRQDPGQGLRLIYYSQIVNDFQKGDIAEGYSVSREKKESFPLTVTSAQKNPTAFYLCASRGGPSTDTQYFGPGTRLTVL.

The V call is TRBV5-1, the J call TRBJ2-3; TCRdb lists TRBD2, though no DNA is available to test this call. In germline, CDR1 is SGHRS, CDR2 YFSETQ. The CDR3 length is 16 residues. The CDR3 here is CASSLVTRRVGGTQYF.

The CDR3 loop reads CASSLEVGPGGNTIYF. V is TRBV12-3 or TRBV12-4 and J is TRBJ1-3. The CDR3 is 16 amino acids.

The genes are TRBV5-1 and TRBJ2-3; TCRdb reports TRBD2, a call that lacks DNA to check it against. CDR1 and CDR2 (germline): SGHRS, YFSETQ. CDR3 length: 13 amino acids. CDR3 region: CASSVVDSGTQYF.

The chain employs TRBV19 and TRBJ2-1; absent DNA, TCRdb's TRBD2 call cannot be checked. The CDR3 sequence is 12 residues long. CDR1 is LNHDA, CDR2 SQIVND, per germline (reference sequence). The CDR3 loop is CASRTAGHEQFF.

V is TRBV5-6 and J is TRBJ2-5; checking the TCRdb D call of TRBD1 is not possible without DNA. The germline gives CDR1 SGHDT, CDR2 YYEEEE. This CDR3 is 15 amino acids long. CDR3 loop: CASSPRGKTAETQYF.

The chain combines TRBV5-1 with TRBJ2-2. CDR1 and CDR2 from the germline V gene are SGHRS and YFSETQ. CDR3 length: 13 amino acids. The CDR3 spells CASSSTFSGELFF.

The V gene is TRBV18, the J gene TRBJ1-3; as DNA is missing, the TRBD1 call by TCRdb cannot be tested. The CDR3 extends over 15 amino acids. Per the germline V gene, CDR1 is KGHSH and CDR2 is LQKENI. This CDR3 is CASSPNVASGDTIYF.

The rearrangement uses TRBV15 and TRBJ1-5; lacking DNA, the TRBD1 call made by TCRdb goes unchecked. The germline CDR1 and CDR2 sequences are LNHNV and YYDKDF (reference sequence). The length of the CDR3 is 16 residues. The CDR3 reads CATSRRQGIRNQPQHF.

V gene TRBV27 combines with J gene TRBJ2-1; without DNA, the TCRdb call of TRBD1 cannot be checked. Germline V gene sequence: CDR1 MNHEY, CDR2 SMNVEV (reference sequence). The CDR3 contains 13 residues. CDR3 amino acids: CASTLGKGTRQFF.

The chain employs TRBV20-1 and TRBJ2-5; TCRdb's D call, TRBD2, is unchecked because there is no DNA. The CDR3 totals 15 residues. The V gene's germline CDR1 is DFQATT and CDR2 SNEGSKA (reference sequence). CDR3 protein: CSATGPRELLETQYF.

The chain couples TRBV5-4 to TRBJ2-1. The CDR3 sequence is 12 residues long. Germline CDR1 reads SGHNT; CDR2 reads YYREEE (reference sequence). CDR3 in amino acids: CASSKGVREQFF.

This chain links TRBV20-1 with TRBJ1-4; TCRdb proposes TRBD1, but this gene call is untestable without DNA. This CDR3 contains 12 residues. Per the germline V gene, CDR1 is DFQATT and CDR2 is SNEGSKA (reference sequence). CDR3 loop: CSAGGTGEKLFF.

The rearrangement uses TRBV20-1 and TRBJ2-1; TCRdb's assignment of TRBD2 cannot be checked, as there is no DNA. Germline assignment: CDR1 DFQATT and CDR2 SNEGSKA (reference sequence). This CDR3 has 15 amino acids. This chain's CDR3 is CSAHRGPTLNNEQFF.

The chain recombines TRBV5-6 with TRBJ2-1; TCRdb names TRBD1, which stays unverified in the absence of DNA. Germline CDR1 and CDR2: SGHDT and YYEEEE. CDR3 length: 15 amino acids. The CDR3 loop is CASSLLRPLNNEQFF.

The chain is built from TRBV4-1 and TRBJ2-4; with no DNA, the TCRdb D assignment of TRBD2 cannot be verified. CDR1 is MGHRA, CDR2 YSYEKL, per germline. The CDR3 sequence is 14 residues long. Here the CDR3 reads CASSQEWEGNIQYF.

This chain uses TRBV6-5 with TRBJ1-2. The CDR3 spans 15 residues. CDR1 is MNHEY, CDR2 SVGAGI, per germline. The CDR3 is CASSYRFEGASGYTF.

V and J are TRBV5-1 and TRBJ2-7; without DNA, the TCRdb call of TRBD2 cannot be checked. Germline loops: CDR1 SGHRS, CDR2 YFSETQ. The CDR3 covers 14 residues. CDR3 sequence reads: CASSLVLAGYEQYF.

The V gene is TRBV20-1, the J gene TRBJ2-7. Germline-derived CDR1 and CDR2 are DFQATT and SNEGSKA (reference sequence). This CDR3 has 13 residues. The CDR3 protein is CSARDMGNYEQYF.

The CDR3 sequence: CASSYEQATGELFF. The chain employs TRBV6-5 and TRBJ2-2; TCRdb's D call of TRBD1 is untestable without DNA. The germline CDR1 and CDR2 sequences are MNHEY and SVGAGI. This CDR3 is 14 amino acids long.

The CDR3: CSARDSPYNEQFF. The genes are TRBV20-1 and TRBJ2-1. CDR1 is DFQATT, CDR2 SNEGSKA, per germline (reference sequence). This CDR3 has 13 residues.

The chain recombines TRBV24-1 with TRBJ2-1; TCRdb's D call of TRBD1 is untestable without DNA. Germline lookup yields CDR1 KGHDR and CDR2 SFDVKD. The CDR3 totals 14 residues. CDR3 sequence: CATSDGAVWREQFF.

The chain links TRBV27 to TRBJ1-1. This CDR3 contains 15 residues. CDR1 and CDR2 (germline): MNHEY, SMNVEV (reference sequence). The CDR3 loop reads CASKQWEFGNTEAFF.

J is TRBJ2-4 and V is TRBV10-3; no DNA is available, so the TRBD2 call from TCRdb remains unchecked. Germline assignment: CDR1 ENHRY and CDR2 SYGVKD. CDR3 length: 15 residues. This chain's CDR3 is CAISDGRAKKDIQYF.